The TCR beta chain under discussion was sequenced for a study of blood T cell repertoires in COVID-19. As for the study in general: Italy, Spain and the United States were the sources of the convalescent and acute COVID-19 samples.

The ends were cut back, 1 base at V and 0 bases at J, with 8 bases in the middle. The CDR3 runs 15 residues. The germline CDR1 and CDR2 sequences are SGDLS and YYNGEE. In the authors' workflow: By means of reference gene primer amplification, nucleated cell counts were estimated. Sequencing used immunoSEQ multiplex PCR; TCRdb keeps in-frame clones, though not all of them. The D gene and trimming were derived from the DNA, and the V and J assignments and clone size from that table. The table includes 90,000 to 120,000 clones, 85% to 95% detected once. The receptor was derived from a woman aged 25 to 39 with acute or convalescent COVID-19. The chain couples TRBV9 to TRBJ1-3, with D uncertain. The sample was peripheral blood. The CDR3 is CASSVTANSGNTIYF. The CDR3, as DNA: TGTGCCAGCAGCGTAACAGCAAACTCTGGAAACACCATATATTTT.